The clone carrying this T cell receptor (beta chain) was recorded many times. Its antigen remains unidentified. Germline CDR1 and CDR2: SGHAT and FQNNGV. The CDR3 has 19 amino acids. The V segment lost 5 bases and the J segment 5 bases; nucleotides outside the gene matches: 15. RNA transcripts served as the template for amplifying TCR beta CDR3 regions. HTBI primers drove first-round RT-PCR of the TCR CDR3. TCRdb passed the multiplex PCR reads through MiXCR, listing each CDR3 protein once. The profile covers about 620,000 distinct CDR3 sequences, with 15% to 20% appearing a single time and 3.8% taken by the ten largest. This sample is part of a study of T cells in Graves' hyperthyroidism and ophthalmopathy. General study results and limits: Before onset, ophthalmopathy was predicted by the model a median 6.5 months earlier.

Sequencing was performed on blood. The sequence derives from a woman in her twenties or thirties with Graves' hyperthyroidism. V usage is TRBV11-2 and J usage is TRBJ2-3, with 14 nucleotides matching TRBD2. CDR3 bases: TGTGCCAGCAGCATAATGACTAGCGGGAGGGCCCTCCCAGGAGATACGCAGTATTTT. Amino acid sequence: CASSIMTSGRALPGDTQYF.